The 20 T cell receptor beta chains below all came from one sample that was sequenced in a study of T cell repertoires in cytomegalovirus infection (dated by TCRdb to between 2019 and 2020). Data came from an Illumina HiSeq 1500. The raw public data were reprocessed by TCRdb itself: fastp quality trimming at Q25, MiXCR clonotype calling, in-frame beta chains only. For every CDR3 protein sequence, its rows merge into one entry that carries the most common genes and DNA. Present in this sample are about 890,000 distinct CDR3 sequences, 31% of which were seen just once. The ten top clones hold roughly an eighth of the sample. The treatment or condition label, read with the paper, signifies: in vitro stimulation with specific CMV peptide epitopes to enrich CMV-specific T cells. Their antigens remain unidentified. This specimen consisted of cultured CD8+ T cells from PBMCs, obtained from culture after CMV antigen stimulation. The receptors stem from a human donor in good health (CMV status not recorded). Some clones in this sample may be carry-over from other donors' samples.

This sequence joins TRBV7-9 and TRBJ1-3; 7 nucleotides match TRBD1. V was pared by 4 bases and J by 2 bases, with 11 bases of the junction left unmatched. The CDR3 spans 17 residues. The germline CDR1 and CDR2 sequences are SEHNR and FQNEAQ (reference sequence). The CDR3: CASSSRTTTGAGNTIYF. The CDR3 region has the DNA TGTGCCAGCAGCTCCAGAACTACCACAGGGGCTGGAAACACCATATATTTT.

The rearrangement uses TRBV16 and TRBJ2-7, with D perhaps matching TRBD2 (5 bases). This CDR3 contains 13 residues. Germline V gene data show CDR1 as KGHSY and CDR2 as FQNENV. The V end was cut by 0 bases, the J end by 5 bases, with 8 bases between. Here the CDR3 reads CASSQSSGNEQYV. In DNA form, the CDR3 reads TGTGCCAGCAGCCAATCATCGGGAAACGAGCAGTACGTC.

At least ten counts were recorded for this clonotype. The chain recombines TRBV7-9 with TRBJ2-4, with D hard to call. Trimming removed 5 bases from V and 3 bases from J, with 17 bases in between. The CDR3 is 16 amino acids. CDR1 is SEHNR and CDR2 is FQNEAQ in the germline V gene (reference sequence). DNA for the CDR3: TGTGCCAGCAGCGTGTTCCGTGGGAATATCAAAAACATTCAGTACTTC. Translation gives CASSVFRGNIKNIQYF. Based on the CDR3 plus reference TRBV7-9 and TRBJ2-4, the full variable domain is DTGVSQNPRHKITKRGQNVTFRCDPISEHNRLYWYRQTLGQGPEFLTYFQNEAQLEKSRLLSDRFSAERPKGSFSTLEIQRTEQGDSAMYLCASSVFRGNIKNIQYFGAGTRLSVL.

This clonotype was found a few times. The J gene is TRBJ1-1, the V gene TRBV6-1, with D tentatively TRBD1 (5 bases). Trimming took off 6 bases at V and 11 bases at J, with 25 bases between the two ends. The germline V gene has CDR1 MNHNS and CDR2 SASEGT. The CDR3 length is 15 residues. CDR3 in amino acids: CASSDARDSVVGAFF. Written as DNA, the CDR3 is TGTGCCAGCAGCGACGCCCGGGACTCCGTAGTAGGCGCTTTCTTT.

The V and J genes are TRBV20-1 and TRBJ2-7; 12 bases are shared with TRBD1. From germline, CDR1 is DFQATT and CDR2 SNEGSKA (reference sequence). V lost 0 bases, J lost 4 bases, and 4 bases stayed unmatched. CDR3 size: 15 residues. In nucleotides, the CDR3 is TGCAGTGCTAGAGACCCGGGACAGGGGGCGTACGAGCAGTACTTC. It translates to CSARDPGQGAYEQYF.

This clonotype came up a few times. The chain carries TRBV7-9 and TRBJ1-2, with a weak D call TRBD1 (6 bases). The V gene's germline CDR1 is SEHNR and CDR2 FQNEAQ (reference sequence). Trimming pared 7 bases from V and 6 bases from J, leaving 21 bases between. The CDR3 has 15 residues. The CDR3 region has the DNA TGTGCCAGCACCCTAGTGGAACAGGGAGTGGATGGCTACACCTTC. It encodes CASTLVEQGVDGYTF.

CDR3 sequence reads: CASSYILNQPQHF. CDR3 DNA sequence: TGTGCCAGCAGTTATATTCTTAATCAGCCCCAGCATTTT. The rearrangement joins TRBV6-2 or TRBV6-3 to TRBJ1-5; no clear D gene. With 3 bases removed from V and 4 bases from J, the gap between germline ends came to 7 bases. This CDR3 is built from 13 residues. Per the germline V gene, CDR1 is MNHEY and CDR2 is SVGEGT.

This clonotype was seen only a few times. As DNA, the CDR3 is TGTGCCAGCAGCTTAGCAGGGTACGATGGCTACACCTTC. The encoded protein is CASSLAGYDGYTF. The V and J genes are TRBV11-2 and TRBJ1-2; tentative D call: TRBD1 (5 bases). CDR1 SGHAT and CDR2 FQNNGV come from the germline V gene. The CDR3 extends over 13 amino acids. The V end lost 1 base, the J end lost 6 bases, and 9 bases lay between the germline ends.

This clonotype has only a few counts. This chain joins TRBV6-1 and TRBJ2-7, with 14 nucleotides matching TRBD2. The germline V gene encodes CDR1 MNHNS and CDR2 SASEGT. The V gene end was trimmed by 2 bases and the J gene end by 5 bases; junction bases not matched to a gene: 2. The CDR3 is 15 amino acids. In nucleotides, the CDR3 is TGTGCCAGCAGTGAAAGGGGACTAGCGGGGGACGAGCAGTACTTC. It encodes CASSERGLAGDEQYF.

The chain joins TRBV5-1 to TRBJ1-2; D might be TRBD1 (6 bases). Germline-derived CDR1 and CDR2 are SGHRS and YFSETQ. The CDR3 has 14 residues. V lost 7 bases and J 5 bases, leaving 18 bases between the germline ends. CDR3: CASAIGTTLYGYTF. CDR3 nucleotides: TGCGCCAGCGCCATCGGGACAACTTTATATGGCTACACCTTC.

Ten or more counts support this clonotype. The chain combines TRBV28 with TRBJ1-1; D not resolved. Trimming took off 6 bases at V and 3 bases at J, with 14 bases between the two ends. The CDR3 contains 14 residues. Germline loops: CDR1 MDHEN, CDR2 SYDVKM. The CDR3 DNA reads TGTGCCAGCAGCTTAGAGCAGGAGGACACTGAAGCTTTCTTT. Translation: CASSLEQEDTEAFF.

This clonotype was seen a few times. V gene TRBV12-3 or TRBV12-4 combines with J gene TRBJ1-1; D remains ambiguous. Trimming left V 1 base short and J 7 bases short, with 7 bases between. The CDR3 spans 12 residues. This CDR3 is CASSLDWNEAFF. As DNA, the CDR3 is TGTGCCAGCAGTTTAGATTGGAATGAAGCTTTCTTT.

This clonotype was detected many times. The rearrangement uses TRBV7-8 and TRBJ1-1; D perhaps matches TRBD1 (6 bases). CDR3 length: 13 amino acids. V was cut by 5 bases and J by 8 bases, with 15 bases left in between. The germline CDR1 and CDR2 sequences are SGHVS and FQNEAQ. The CDR3 DNA reads TGTGCCAGCAGCGCCCCCCCTCAGGGGGAAGCTTTCTTT. Protein sequence: CASSAPPQGEAFF.

The J gene is TRBJ2-1, the V gene TRBV6-5; no reliable D call. V was shortened by 0 bases and J by 6 bases, with 6 bases between the two germline ends. Germline CDR1 and CDR2: MNHEY and SVGAGI. The CDR3 sequence is 13 residues long. The CDR3 region is CASSYSNTNEQFF. Here the CDR3 DNA reads TGTGCCAGCAGTTACTCTAACACCAATGAGCAGTTCTTC.

The chain uses TRBV27 and TRBJ2-3, with a weak D call TRBD2 (6 bases). Deletions cut 3 bases from V and 3 bases from J, with 16 bases between. The V gene's germline CDR1 is MNHEY and CDR2 SMNVEV (reference sequence). The CDR3 covers 16 residues. The CDR3 nucleotides are TGTGCCAGCAGTTTCCCTGGGGTTAGCGGAACAGATACGCAGTATTTT. Residues: CASSFPGVSGTDTQYF.

This clonotype has only a few counts. The chain employs TRBV27 and TRBJ2-3; D gene uncertain. V was shortened by 3 bases and J by 2 bases, with 12 bases between the two germline ends. The CDR3 has 15 residues. Germline CDR1 and CDR2: MNHEY and SMNVEV (reference sequence). The DNA for the CDR3 is TGTGCCAGCAGTTTGGACGGATTTTCCACAGATACGCAGTATTTT. This translates into CASSLDGFSTDTQYF.

In its sample, this clonotype was seen a few times. The chain uses TRBV12-3 or TRBV12-4 and TRBJ2-7; D is possibly TRBD2 (6 bases). This CDR3 has 15 amino acids. The ends were cut back, 5 bases at V and 5 bases at J, with 19 bases in the middle. CDR3 nucleotide sequence: TGTGCCAGCAGTGCCGCCGCGGGGTCTCCCGACGAGCAGTACTTC. This gives the protein CASSAAAGSPDEQYF.

This sequence joins TRBV20-1 and TRBJ1-2; TRBD1 might be the D (6 bases). V gave up 1 base and J gave up 3 bases, with 15 bases separating them. The CDR3 spans 15 residues. The germline V gene encodes CDR1 DFQATT and CDR2 SNEGSKA (reference sequence). CDR3 sequence: CSARAQGKKDYGYTF. The CDR3 DNA reads TGCAGTGCTAGAGCGCAGGGGAAGAAGGACTATGGCTACACCTTC.

This clonotype was recorded a few times. This chain connects TRBV25-1 to TRBJ2-1, with 7 bases fitting TRBD1. V trimming: 2 bases; J trimming: 4 bases; junction bases outside the gene matches: 14. Germline loops: CDR1 MGHDK, CDR2 SYGVNS. The CDR3 covers 18 residues. The CDR3 reads CASSEQFADRSSYNEQFF. CDR3 bases: TGTGCCAGCAGTGAACAGTTTGCGGACAGGAGTTCGTACAATGAGCAGTTCTTC.

This sequence joins TRBV7-9 and TRBJ1-4; D possibly corresponds to TRBD1 (6 bases). V was shortened by 10 bases and J by 8 bases, with 11 bases between the two germline ends. Germline-derived CDR1 and CDR2 are SEHNR and FQNEAQ (reference sequence). The CDR3 sequence is 11 residues long. The CDR3 region has the DNA TGTGCCACCTCAGGGGACGAAAAACTGTTTTTT. It is translated as CATSGDEKLFF.